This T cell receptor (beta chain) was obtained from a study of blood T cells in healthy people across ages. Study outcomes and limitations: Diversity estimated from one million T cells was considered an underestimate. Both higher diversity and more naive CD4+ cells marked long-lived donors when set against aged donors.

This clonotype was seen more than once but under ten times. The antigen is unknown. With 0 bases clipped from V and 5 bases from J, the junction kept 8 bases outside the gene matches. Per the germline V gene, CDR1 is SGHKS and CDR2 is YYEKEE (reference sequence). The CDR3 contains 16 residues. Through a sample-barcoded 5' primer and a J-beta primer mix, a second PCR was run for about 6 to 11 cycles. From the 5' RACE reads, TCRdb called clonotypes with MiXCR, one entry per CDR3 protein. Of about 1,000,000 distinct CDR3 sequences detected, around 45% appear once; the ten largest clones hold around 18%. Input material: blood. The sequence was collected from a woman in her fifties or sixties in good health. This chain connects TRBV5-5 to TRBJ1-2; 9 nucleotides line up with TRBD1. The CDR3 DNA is TGTGCCAGCAGCTTGGGCGTGGGACAGGGAGGATATGGCTACACCTTC. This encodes CASSLGVGQGGYGYTF.